These T cell receptor beta chains were read from a single sample in a study of vaccination and CD4 T cells after COVID-19. Their specific antigens are unknown. TCRdb ran MiXCR on the PCR reads and lists one entry per CDR3 protein. The sample carries roughly 15,000 distinct CDR3 sequences, around 50% recorded once. This material consisted of CD4+ T cells from blood, cultured in vitro, taken about 7 months after SARS-CoV-2 vaccination. These receptors all stem from a human donor who had recovered from COVID-19. The CDR3 runs from the conserved cysteine through the conserved F or W. A D gene is named only where the DNA matches it firmly. Expanded clones are given a class, and other clones once, few, many or no size at all.

v_call	j_call	cdr3_length	clone_size	d_call	cdr3_aa	cdr3_nt
TRBV5-4	TRBJ1-1	13	.	.	CASSLEQNTEAFF	TGTGCCAGCAGCTTGGAACAGAACACTGAAGCTTTCTTT
TRBV7-9	TRBJ1-2	14	.	TRBD1	CASSPTGDLYGYTF	TGTGCCAGCAGTCCGACAGGGGACCTCTATGGCTACACCTTC
TRBV2	TRBJ1-2	15	.	.	CASSEVRGLGYGYTF	TGTGCCAGCAGTGAAGTGCGGGGGCTAGGATATGGCTACACCTTC
TRBV7-8	TRBJ1-5	13	few	TRBD1	CASGTGRNQPQHF	TGTGCCAGCGGGACAGGCAGGAATCAGCCCCAGCATTTT
TRBV10-3	TRBJ2-7	15	few	.	CAISESLIGPYEQYF	TGTGCCATCAGTGAGTCCCTGATCGGCCCCTACGAGCAGTACTTC
TRBV6-5	TRBJ2-3	15	.	.	CASSYRGISTDTQYF	TGTGCCAGCAGTTACCGGGGTATTAGCACAGATACGCAGTATTTT
TRBV7-2	TRBJ2-3	12	few	.	CASSLGGVTQYF	TGTGCCAGCAGCTTAGGTGGGGTTACGCAGTATTTT
TRBV6-2/TRBV6-3	TRBJ2-3	14	.	.	CASSWRVRTDTQYF	TGTGCCAGCTCGTGGAGAGTGCGCACAGATACGCAGTATTTT
TRBV7-6	TRBJ1-6	15	.	.	CASSLDVYSNSPLHF	TGTGCCAGCAGCTTAGACGTCTATAGCAATTCACCCCTCCACTTT
TRBV20-1	TRBJ1-1	13	few	.	CSAKGRWDTEAFF	TGCAGTGCTAAGGGACGGTGGGACACTGAAGCTTTCTTT
TRBV24-1	TRBJ2-7	14	.	TRBD2	CATSDAAGAYEQYF	TGTGCCACCAGTGACGCAGCGGGAGCCTACGAGCAGTACTTC
TRBV20-1	TRBJ1-4	14	.	.	CSARGAGDDEKLFF	TGCAGTGCTAGAGGGGCAGGGGATGATGAAAAACTGTTTTTT
TRBV6-5	TRBJ1-6	15	.	.	CASSYSTQGDSPLHF	TGTGCCAGCAGTTACTCGACGCAGGGAGATTCACCCCTCCACTTT
TRBV19	TRBJ1-1	12	.	.	CASRAGEGEAFF	TGTGCCAGTAGGGCAGGGGAGGGTGAAGCTTTCTTT
TRBV11-3	TRBJ2-7	16	.	.	CASSSSYRRGNYEQYF	TGTGCCAGCAGCTCCTCCTATAGGAGGGGGAACTACGAGCAGTACTTC
TRBV28	TRBJ2-5	15	.	TRBD1	CASSPPGGVGETQYF	TGTGCCAGCAGTCCTCCAGGGGGCGTCGGGGAGACCCAGTACTTC
TRBV7-6	TRBJ2-7	15	.	.	CASSLDVGVSYEQYF	TGTGCCAGCAGCTTAGACGTGGGAGTCAGCTACGAGCAGTACTTC
TRBV20-1	TRBJ1-5	18	few	.	CSARGRAGGARSNQPQHF	TGCAGTGCTAGAGGGAGGGCGGGGGGCGCCCGGAGTAATCAGCCCCAGCATTTT
TRBV7-2	TRBJ2-5	11	few	.	CASSLVEAQYF	TGTGCCAGCAGCTTAGTTGAGGCCCAGTACTTC
TRBV4-1	TRBJ1-6	15	.	.	CASSLTRAYNSPLHF	TGCGCCAGCAGCCTGACTCGCGCCTATAATTCACCCCTCCACTTT
TRBV11-3	TRBJ2-7	12	few	.	CASGQSSYEQYF	TGTGCCAGCGGGCAGAGCTCCTACGAGCAGTACTTC
TRBV7-2	TRBJ2-2	15	.	.	CASSPKGEPTGELFF	TGTGCCAGCAGCCCCAAGGGCGAGCCTACCGGGGAGCTGTTTTTT
TRBV20-1	TRBJ2-4	16	.	.	CSAHLARENAKNIQYF	TGCAGTGCGCATCTGGCCAGGGAGAATGCCAAAAACATTCAGTACTTC
TRBV15	TRBJ2-6	16	once	.	CATSRDTRPGANALTF	TGTGCCACCAGCAGAGATACACGACCTGGGGCCAACGCCCTGACTTTC
TRBV20-1	TRBJ2-3	15	.	TRBD2	CSARVLAGPTDTQYF	TGCAGTGCTAGAGTTCTAGCGGGGCCCACAGATACGCAGTATTTT
TRBV20-1	TRBJ1-1	12	.	.	CSATPSNTEAFF	TGCAGTGCTACACCGTCGAACACTGAAGCTTTCTTT
TRBV24-1	TRBJ1-2	15	once	.	CATSDGGTSNYGYTF	TGTGCCACCAGTGATGGCGGGACATCTAACTATGGCTACACCTTC
TRBV27	TRBJ1-2	19	.	TRBD1	CASSPLLIWDRGTNYGYTF	TGTGCCAGCAGCCCCCTTCTTATCTGGGACAGGGGAACTAACTATGGCTACACCTTC
TRBV21-1	TRBJ2-7	15	few	.	CASSKRLAGRDEQYF	TGTGCCAGCAGCAAAAGACTAGCGGGAAGGGACGAGCAGTACTTC
TRBV7-9	TRBJ1-2	15	.	TRBD1	CASSDYRGLGDGYTF	TGTGCCAGCAGCGATTACAGGGGGCTTGGTGATGGCTACACCTTC
TRBV20-1	TRBJ1-1	12	.	.	CSADPQGTEAFF	TGCAGTGCTGACCCCCAGGGCACTGAAGCTTTCTTT
TRBV18	TRBJ1-6	15	.	.	CASSPSGALNSPLHF	TGTGCCAGCTCACCATCGGGGGCTTTGAATTCACCCCTCCACTTT
TRBV19	TRBJ2-6	16	once	.	CASSITGTQGANVLTF	TGTGCCAGTAGTATCACAGGGACGCAAGGGGCCAACGTCCTGACTTTC
TRBV20-1	TRBJ2-5	13	.	.	CSAESGNQETQYF	TGCAGTGCTGAATCAGGGAACCAAGAGACCCAGTACTTC
TRBV9	TRBJ2-5	14	.	.	CASSPFRAEETQYF	TGTGCCAGCAGCCCCTTTCGAGCCGAAGAGACCCAGTACTTC
TRBV2	TRBJ1-1	12	.	TRBD1	CASNQGQTEAFF	TGTGCCAGCAATCAGGGACAGACTGAAGCTTTCTTT
TRBV7-6	TRBJ1-1	14	.	TRBD1	CASSLGGTDLRAFF	TGTGCCAGCAGCTTAGGTGGGACAGACCTGAGAGCTTTCTTT
TRBV28	TRBJ2-7	14	.	TRBD1	CASSLPQGAYEQYF	TGTGCCAGCAGTTTACCACAGGGGGCCTACGAGCAGTACTTC
TRBV11-1	TRBJ1-2	13	.	.	CASSFGGDYGYTF	TGTGCCAGCAGCTTTGGGGGAGACTATGGCTACACCTTC
TRBV20-1	TRBJ1-1	13	.	.	CSAKRLGNTEAFF	TGCAGTGCTAAACGACTGGGGAACACTGAAGCTTTCTTT
TRBV5-8	TRBJ2-5	16	once	.	CASSFRGLGYQETQYF	TGTGCCAGCAGCTTTAGGGGATTGGGTTACCAAGAGACCCAGTACTTC
TRBV28	TRBJ1-2	14	.	TRBD1	CASSRPGTDYGYTF	TGTGCCAGCAGCCGACCCGGGACAGACTATGGCTACACCTTC